This T cell receptor (beta chain) was sequenced in a study of CD8 T cells in Susac syndrome. Turning to the study itself: Within the group of sequenced Susac syndrome patients, about six had active disease and 8 or 9 were in remission.

The V end was cut by 7 bases, the J end by 5 bases, with 15 bases between. The CDR3 length is 12 residues. CDR1 and CDR2 (germline): SQVTM, ANQGSEA. Random hexamers primed reverse transcription of about 0.45 to 1 ug RNA. Amplification of TCR beta CDR3 across 54 Vbeta and 13 Jbeta was performed with immunoSEQ multiplex PCR. One entry per CDR3 protein results from TCRdb running MiXCR on the immunoSEQ multiplex PCR reads. The data contain about 190,000 distinct CDR3 sequences, 85% to 95% of them singletons. Peripheral blood CD8+ and CD4+ T cells were profiled by TCR beta sequencing. The clonotype comes from a human donor with Susac syndrome. Sample: CD8+ T cells from PBMCs. The chain combines TRBV29-1 with TRBJ2-7; D is perhaps TRBD1 or TRBD2 (6 bases each). The CDR3 coding sequence is TGCAGCGCCGATTTGGGGGGCGACGAGCAGTACTTC. It is translated as CSADLGGDEQYF.